This T cell receptor (beta chain) stems from a study of T cells of healthy individuals. Germline assignment: CDR1 SGHAT and CDR2 FQNNGV. The CDR3 contains 14 residues. Unmatched junction bases numbered 2, after V lost 4 bases and J lost 5 bases. This clonotype was recorded many times. TCRdb called the 5' RACE reads again in MiXCR, with one record for every CDR3 protein. The profile shows tens of thousands of distinct CDR3 sequences, about 15% of them singletons. The chain has TRBV11-2 and TRBJ1-4; 9 nucleotides match TRBD1. The TCR sequence derives from a human donor in good health. The CDR3 here is CASSSGQGNEKLFF. Written as DNA, the CDR3 is TGTGCCAGCAGCTCCGGACAGGGGAATGAAAAACTGTTTTTT.